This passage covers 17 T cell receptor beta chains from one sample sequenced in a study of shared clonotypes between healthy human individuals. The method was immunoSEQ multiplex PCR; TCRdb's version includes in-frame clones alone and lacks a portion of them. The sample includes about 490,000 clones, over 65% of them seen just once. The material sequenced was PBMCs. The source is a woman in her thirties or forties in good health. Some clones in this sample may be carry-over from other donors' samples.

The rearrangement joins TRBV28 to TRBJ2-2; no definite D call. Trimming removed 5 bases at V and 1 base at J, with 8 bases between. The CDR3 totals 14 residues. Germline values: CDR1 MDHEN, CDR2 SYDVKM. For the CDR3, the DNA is TGTGCCAGCAGTGCGTACAGGAACACCGGGGAGCTGTTTTTT. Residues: CASSAYRNTGELFF.

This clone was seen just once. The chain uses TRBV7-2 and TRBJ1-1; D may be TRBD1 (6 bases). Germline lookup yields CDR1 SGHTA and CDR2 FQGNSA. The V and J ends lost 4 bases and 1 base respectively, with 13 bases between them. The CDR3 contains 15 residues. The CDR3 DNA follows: TGTGCCAGCAGCTCCCGTCCGACAGGGAACACTGAAGCTTTCTTT. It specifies CASSSRPTGNTEAFF.

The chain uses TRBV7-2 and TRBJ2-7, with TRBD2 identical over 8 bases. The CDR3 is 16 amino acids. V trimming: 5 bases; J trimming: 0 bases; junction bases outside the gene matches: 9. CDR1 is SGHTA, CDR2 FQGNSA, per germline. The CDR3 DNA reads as TGTGCCAGCAGCGCCGTGGCTAGCGGGTCCTCCTACGAGCAGTACTTC. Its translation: CASSAVASGSSYEQYF.

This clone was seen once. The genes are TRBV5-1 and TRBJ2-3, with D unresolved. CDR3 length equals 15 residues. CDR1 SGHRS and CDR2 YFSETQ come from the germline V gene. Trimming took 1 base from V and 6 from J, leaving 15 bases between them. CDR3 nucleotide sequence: TGCGCCAGCAGCTTGCTCGGGTCTTACACGGATACGCAGTATTTT. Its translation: CASSLLGSYTDTQYF.

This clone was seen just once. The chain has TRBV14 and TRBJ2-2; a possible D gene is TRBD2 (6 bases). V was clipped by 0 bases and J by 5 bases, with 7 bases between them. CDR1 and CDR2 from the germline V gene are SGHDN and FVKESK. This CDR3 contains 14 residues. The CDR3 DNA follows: TGTGCCAGCAGCCAAGAACGGGGGACCGGGGAGCTGTTTTTT. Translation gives CASSQERGTGELFF. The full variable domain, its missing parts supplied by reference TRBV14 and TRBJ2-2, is EAGVTQFPSHSVIEKGQTVTLRCDPISGHDNLYWYRRVMGKEIKFLLHFVKESKQDESGMPNNRFLAERTGGTYSTLKVQPAELEDSGVYFCASSQERGTGELFFGEGSRLTVL.

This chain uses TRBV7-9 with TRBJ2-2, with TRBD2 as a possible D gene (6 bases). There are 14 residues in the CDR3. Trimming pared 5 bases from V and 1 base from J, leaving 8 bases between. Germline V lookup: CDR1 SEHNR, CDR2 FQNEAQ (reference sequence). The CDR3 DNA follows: TGTGCCAGCAGCACGGGACTGAACACCGGGGAGCTGTTTTTT. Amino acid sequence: CASSTGLNTGELFF.

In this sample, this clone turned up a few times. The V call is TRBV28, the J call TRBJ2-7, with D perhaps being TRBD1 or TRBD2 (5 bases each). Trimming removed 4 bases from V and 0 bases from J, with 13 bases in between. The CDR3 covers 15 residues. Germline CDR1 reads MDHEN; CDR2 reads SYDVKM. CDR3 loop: CASSYIRDPSYEQYF. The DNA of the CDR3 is TGTGCCAGCAGTTACATCCGGGACCCCTCCTACGAGCAGTACTTC.

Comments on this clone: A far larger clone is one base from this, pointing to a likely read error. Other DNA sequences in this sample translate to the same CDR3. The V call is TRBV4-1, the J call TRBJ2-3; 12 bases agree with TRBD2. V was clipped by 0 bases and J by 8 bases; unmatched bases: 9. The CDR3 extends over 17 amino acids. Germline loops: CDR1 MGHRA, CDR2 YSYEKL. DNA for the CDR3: TGCGCCAGCAGCCAAGATCATCAACTAGCGGGAGGCGGTACGCAGTATTTT. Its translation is CASSQDHQLAGGGTQYF.

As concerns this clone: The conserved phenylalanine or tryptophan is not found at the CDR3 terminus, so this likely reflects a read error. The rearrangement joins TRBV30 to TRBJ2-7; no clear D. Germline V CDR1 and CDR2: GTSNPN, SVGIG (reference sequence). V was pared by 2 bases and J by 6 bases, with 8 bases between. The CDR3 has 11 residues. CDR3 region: CAWSSLFEQYL. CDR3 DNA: TGTGCCTGGAGTTCCCTCTTCGAGCAGTACCTC.

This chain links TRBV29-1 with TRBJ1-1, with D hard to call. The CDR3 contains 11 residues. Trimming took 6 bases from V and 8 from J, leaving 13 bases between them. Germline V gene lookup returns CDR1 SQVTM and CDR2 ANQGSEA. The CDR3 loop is CSVGVVAEAFF. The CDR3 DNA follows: TGCAGCGTGGGTGTGGTAGCGGAAGCTTTCTTT.

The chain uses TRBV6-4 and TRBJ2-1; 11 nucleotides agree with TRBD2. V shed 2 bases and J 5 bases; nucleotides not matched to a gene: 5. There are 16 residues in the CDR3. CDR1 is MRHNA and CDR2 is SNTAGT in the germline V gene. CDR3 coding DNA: TGTGCCAGCAGTGACGTAGCGGGAGGGGATCACAATGAGCAGTTCTTC. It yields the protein CASSDVAGGDHNEQFF.

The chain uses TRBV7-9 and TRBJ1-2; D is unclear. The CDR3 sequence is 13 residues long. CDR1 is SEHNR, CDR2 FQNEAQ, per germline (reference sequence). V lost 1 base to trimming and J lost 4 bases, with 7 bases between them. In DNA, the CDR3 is TGTGCCAGCAGCTTAGGCGGGGTCTATGGCTACACCTTC. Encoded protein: CASSLGGVYGYTF.

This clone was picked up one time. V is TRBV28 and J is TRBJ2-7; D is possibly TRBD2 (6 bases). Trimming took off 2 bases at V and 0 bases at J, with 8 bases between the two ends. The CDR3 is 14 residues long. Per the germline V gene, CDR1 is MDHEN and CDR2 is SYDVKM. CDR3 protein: CASSLVLASYEQYF. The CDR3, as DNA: TGTGCCAGCAGTTTAGTACTAGCCTCCTACGAGCAGTACTTC.

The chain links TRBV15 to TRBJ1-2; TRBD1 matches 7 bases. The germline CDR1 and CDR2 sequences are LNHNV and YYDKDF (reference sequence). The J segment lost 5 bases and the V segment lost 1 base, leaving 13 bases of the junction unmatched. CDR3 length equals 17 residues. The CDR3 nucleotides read TGTGCCACCAGCAGAGGGACAGGTACTCCGGGAGAATATGGCTACACCTTC. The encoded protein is CATSRGTGTPGEYGYTF.

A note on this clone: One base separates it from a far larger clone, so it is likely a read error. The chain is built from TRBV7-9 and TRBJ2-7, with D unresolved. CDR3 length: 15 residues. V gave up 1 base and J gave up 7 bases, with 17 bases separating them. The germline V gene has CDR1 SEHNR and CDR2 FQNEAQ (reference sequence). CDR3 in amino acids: CASSLVPEAYNEQYF. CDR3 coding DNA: TGTGCCAGCAGCTTAGTTCCAGAGGCCTACAATGAGCAGTACTTC.

CDR3 region: CASSPRRDYEQYF. DNA of the CDR3: TGTGCCAGCTCACCACGGAGGGACTACGAGCAGTACTTC. The chain links TRBV18 to TRBJ2-7, with D tentatively TRBD2 (6 bases). The germline CDR1 and CDR2 sequences are KGHSH and LQKENI. CDR3 length: 13 amino acids. Trimming left V 1 base short and J 3 bases short, with 7 bases between.

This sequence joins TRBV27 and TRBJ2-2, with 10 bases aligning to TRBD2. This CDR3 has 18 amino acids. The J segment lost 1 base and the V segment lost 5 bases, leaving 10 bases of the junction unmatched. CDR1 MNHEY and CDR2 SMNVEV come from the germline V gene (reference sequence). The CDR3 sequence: CASSLWTSGGGNTGELFF. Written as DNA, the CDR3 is TGTGCCAGCAGTCTTTGGACTAGCGGAGGTGGGAACACCGGGGAGCTGTTTTTT.